Shown below are 29 T cell receptor beta chains from a single sample sequenced in a study of identical twins. TCRdb re-analysed the 5' RACE reads in MiXCR, keeping a single row per CDR3 protein. The sample records roughly 250,000 distinct CDR3 sequences, over 13% being singletons. The sequencing sample was made of memory (CD45RO+) T cells sorted from blood. These receptors were obtained from a woman younger than 35 in good health.

This clonotype turned up a few times. The genes are TRBV9 and TRBJ2-2; 10 bases agree with TRBD2. J gave up 5 bases and V 1 base, and 8 bases lay outside the gene matches. The CDR3 sequence is 17 residues long. Per the germline V gene, CDR1 is SGDLS and CDR2 is YYNGEE. CDR3 sequence reads: CASSVSAGGLGTGELFF. Here the CDR3 DNA reads TGTGCCAGCAGCGTATCAGCGGGGGGGCTTGGAACCGGGGAGCTGTTTTTT.

This clonotype was counted only a few times. The chain couples TRBV20-1 to TRBJ2-1; 7 bases map to TRBD1. Germline V gene sequence: CDR1 DFQATT, CDR2 SNEGSKA (reference sequence). Unmatched junction bases numbered 6, after V lost 5 bases and J lost 2 bases. The CDR3 extends over 14 amino acids. CDR3 nucleotide sequence: TGCAGTGCTTTACGGACAGGAACCTACAATGAGCAGTTCTTC. This encodes CSALRTGTYNEQFF.

This chain links TRBV5-1 with TRBJ1-4; the D is unclear. Trimming took 4 bases from V and 8 from J, leaving 15 bases between them. Germline CDR1 and CDR2: SGHRS and YFSETQ. The CDR3 length is 14 residues. CDR3 protein: CASSPNWSREKLFF. CDR3 sequence (DNA): TGCGCCAGCAGCCCGAATTGGAGTAGAGAAAAACTGTTTTTT.

The gene calls are TRBV2 and TRBJ2-7, with 8 bases identical to TRBD1. Per germline, CDR1 SNHLY and CDR2 FYNNEI. The CDR3 is 14 residues long. J gave up 2 bases and V 6 bases, and 6 bases lay outside the gene matches. The CDR3 sequence is CASRADRATYEQYF. In DNA form, the CDR3 reads TGTGCCAGCAGAGCGGACAGGGCAACCTACGAGCAGTACTTC. The full variable domain, with the rest looked up from reference TRBV2 and TRBJ2-7, is EPEVTQTPSHQVTQMGQEVILRCVPISNHLYFYWYRQILGQKVEFLVSFYNNEISEKSEIFDDQFSVERPDGSNFTLKIRSTKLEDSAMYFCASRADRATYEQYFGPGTRLTVT.

The chain couples TRBV10-2 to TRBJ1-2, with D perhaps matching TRBD1 (5 bases). V gave up 6 bases and J gave up 0 bases, with 11 bases separating them. This CDR3 comprises 14 residues. The germline CDR1 and CDR2 sequences are WSHSY and SAAADI. This chain's CDR3 is CASRRDRANYGYTF. CDR3 nucleotide sequence: TGCGCCAGCAGGCGCGACAGAGCTAACTATGGCTACACCTTC.

The chain uses TRBV5-1 and TRBJ2-7; TRBD2 matches 11 bases. The CDR3 extends over 15 amino acids. From germline, CDR1 is SGHRS and CDR2 YFSETQ. V trimming: 4 bases; J trimming: 7 bases; junction bases outside the gene matches: 10. The chain's CDR3 is CASSIGLAGSREQYF. Written as DNA, the CDR3 is TGCGCCAGCAGCATAGGACTAGCGGGCTCCCGGGAGCAGTACTTC.

The rearrangement joins TRBV11-2 to TRBJ1-3; tentatively, D is TRBD1 (5 bases). From germline, CDR1 is SGHAT and CDR2 FQNNGV. CDR3 length equals 15 residues. The V gene lost 1 base and the J gene lost 1 base, with 8 bases spanning the gap. The DNA for the CDR3 is TGTGCCAGCAGCTTAGGCAGGGCTTCTGGAAACACCATATATTTT. It yields the protein CASSLGRASGNTIYF.

At least ten counts were recorded for this clonotype. The chain joins TRBV18 to TRBJ1-2, with no clear D. The CDR3 sequence is 14 residues long. Trimming stripped 2 bases from V and 6 bases from J, with 13 bases between. The V gene's germline CDR1 is KGHSH and CDR2 LQKENI. CDR3 protein: CASSPSPALDGYTF. CDR3 DNA sequence: TGTGCCAGCTCACCATCTCCCGCACTTGATGGCTACACCTTC.

This clonotype has more than one count but fewer than ten. The gene calls are TRBV20-1 and TRBJ2-7, with TRBD1 matching over 8 bases. CDR3 length equals 16 residues. CDR1 DFQATT and CDR2 SNEGSKA come from the germline V gene (reference sequence). V was pared by 2 bases and J by 2 bases, with 11 bases of the junction left unmatched. CDR3 coding DNA: TGCAGTGCTAGACCCGGTCCGGGACAGGTCACCTACGAGCAGTACTTC. Translation gives CSARPGPGQVTYEQYF.

The chain carries TRBV4-3 and TRBJ2-3, with TRBD1 matching 9 bases. There are 17 residues in the CDR3. Germline CDR1 and CDR2: LGHNA and YSLEER. V dropped 2 bases and J dropped 0; count of bases not matched to a gene: 6. CDR3 sequence (DNA): TGCGCCAGCAGCCAAAACAGGGGGCTGGAGAGCACAGATACGCAGTATTTT. Protein product: CASSQNRGLESTDTQYF.

This clonotype was seen ten or more times. CDR3 bases: TGTGCCAGCAGCCCGACAGACTCCTACGAGCAGTACTTC. Encoded protein: CASSPTDSYEQYF. V usage is TRBV7-9 and J usage is TRBJ2-7, with D possibly being TRBD1 (5 bases). The CDR3 consists of 13 residues. With 5 bases removed from V and 0 bases from J, the gap between germline ends came to 8 bases. CDR1 SEHNR and CDR2 FQNEAQ come from the germline V gene (reference sequence).

There are a few counts of this clonotype. V usage is TRBV12-3 or TRBV12-4 and J usage is TRBJ2-3; no definite D call. The V and J ends lost 11 bases and 4 bases respectively, with 7 bases between them. CDR3 length equals 10 residues. CDR3 sequence reads: CADRPDTQYF. The CDR3 bases are TGTGCCGATCGCCCAGATACGCAGTATTTT.

This clonotype was detected only a few times. The chain joins TRBV4-2 to TRBJ2-2; D may be TRBD2 (6 bases). V was clipped by 4 bases and J by 6 bases, with 15 bases between them. Per germline, CDR1 LGHNA and CDR2 YNFKEQ. The CDR3 sequence is 15 residues long. The CDR3 loop is CASSPIKWGAGELFF. As DNA, the CDR3 is TGTGCCAGCAGCCCTATTAAATGGGGGGCCGGGGAGCTGTTTTTT.

This clonotype was seen more than once but under ten times. The chain carries TRBV3-1 and TRBJ2-3; 9 bases fit TRBD2. The CDR3 is 16 amino acids. Trimming cost V 4 bases and J 6 bases; bases outside gene matches: 11. Per the germline V gene, CDR1 is LGHDT and CDR2 is YNNKEL (reference sequence). This CDR3 reads CASSLRTSVRSDTQYF. The CDR3 nucleotides read TGTGCCAGCAGCCTTCGGACTAGCGTAAGGTCGGATACGCAGTATTTT.

This clonotype came up a few times. V is TRBV5-1 and J is TRBJ2-1, with D perhaps assigned TRBD1 or TRBD2 (5 bases each). The germline V gene has CDR1 SGHRS and CDR2 YFSETQ. Trimming removed 6 bases from V and 0 bases from J, with 16 bases in between. This CDR3 has 16 residues. The CDR3 here is CASTTGAISSYNEQFF. CDR3 nucleotide sequence: TGCGCCAGCACCACCGGGGCGATTAGCTCCTACAATGAGCAGTTCTTC.

V gene TRBV29-1 combines with J gene TRBJ2-7; 7 positions match TRBD1. CDR1 SQVTM and CDR2 ANQGSEA come from the germline V gene. J was trimmed by 3 bases and V by 5 bases; bases with no gene match: 7. The CDR3 extends over 13 amino acids. CDR3 sequence reads: CSVNRDSDYEQYF. The DNA of the CDR3 is TGCAGCGTTAACCGGGACAGCGACTACGAGCAGTACTTC.

The chain links TRBV7-2 to TRBJ2-4; D is perhaps TRBD1 or TRBD2 (5 bases each). V shed 1 base and J shed 11 bases, with 15 bases lying between them. This CDR3 is built from 14 residues. Per germline, CDR1 SGHTA and CDR2 FQGNSA. CDR3: CASSLVRGTGLQYF. The CDR3 DNA reads TGTGCCAGCAGCTTAGTCCGGGGCACGGGGCTTCAGTACTTC.

In its sample, this clonotype was seen many times. The V and J genes are TRBV29-1 and TRBJ2-7; 8 positions agree with TRBD2. V trimming: 3 bases; J trimming: 4 bases; junction bases outside the gene matches: 14. The CDR3 is 16 residues long. Germline CDR1 and CDR2: SQVTM and ANQGSEA. CDR3 loop: CSVEIPAGVVDYEQYF. For the CDR3, the DNA is TGCAGCGTTGAGATACCAGCGGGAGTGGTAGATTACGAGCAGTACTTC.

The chain joins TRBV7-3 to TRBJ2-3; 10 bases are shared with TRBD2. This CDR3 comprises 21 residues. Germline V lookup: CDR1 SGHTA, CDR2 FQGTGA. After removal of 1 base from V and 3 bases from J, the junction contained 19 bases not matched to a gene. CDR3 amino acids: CASSLNARQVRAGGPTDTQYF. CDR3 sequence (DNA): TGTGCCAGCAGCTTAAATGCTAGACAGGTCAGAGCGGGGGGGCCAACAGATACGCAGTATTTT.

V and J are TRBV5-1 and TRBJ1-5, with no clear D. Deletions cut 2 bases from V and 0 bases from J, with 9 bases between. The length of the CDR3 is 15 residues. Germline CDR1 is SGHRS and CDR2 is YFSETQ. Here the CDR3 DNA reads TGCGCCAGCAGCTTTCAACCCGGTAGCAATCAGCCCCAGCATTTT. It encodes CASSFQPGSNQPQHF.

This clonotype came up many times. This chain connects TRBV20-1 to TRBJ2-7, with 7 bases aligning to TRBD1. CDR3 size: 12 residues. Trimming at V came to 6 bases and at J to 2 bases, leaving 4 bases not matched to a gene. Germline CDR1 reads DFQATT; CDR2 reads SNEGSKA (reference sequence). The CDR3 here is CSASGGTYEQYF. CDR3 DNA sequence: TGCAGTGCGTCAGGGGGTACCTACGAGCAGTACTTC.

The chain uses TRBV5-1 and TRBJ2-2; D uncertain. Trimming removed 6 bases at V and 2 bases at J, with 11 bases between. The V gene's germline CDR1 is SGHRS and CDR2 YFSETQ. CDR3 length equals 14 residues. The CDR3 region is CASTTLGNTGELFF. DNA for the CDR3: TGCGCCAGCACCACTCTGGGAAACACCGGGGAGCTGTTTTTT.

CDR3 in amino acids: CSAAAGLGQGLTDTQYF. The CDR3 DNA follows: TGCAGTGCTGCAGCAGGGCTGGGACAGGGACTCACAGATACGCAGTATTTT. This chain joins TRBV20-1 and TRBJ2-3; 9 nucleotides agree with TRBD1. CDR3 length equals 17 residues. Germline lookup yields CDR1 DFQATT and CDR2 SNEGSKA (reference sequence). The V gene end was trimmed by 5 bases and the J gene end by 2 bases; junction bases not matched to a gene: 14.

A few counts support this clonotype. The V gene is TRBV3-1, the J gene TRBJ2-1; D remains ambiguous. CDR3 length: 15 amino acids. V was shortened by 1 base and J by 2 bases, with 9 bases between the two germline ends. CDR1 and CDR2 (germline): LGHDT, YNNKEL (reference sequence). The CDR3 loop is CASSQVLGTYNEQFF. The DNA for the CDR3 is TGTGCCAGCAGCCAAGTCCTGGGTACCTACAATGAGCAGTTCTTC.

V gene TRBV12-3 or TRBV12-4 combines with J gene TRBJ2-3, with 13 bases identical to TRBD2. The J segment lost 7 bases and the V segment lost 6 bases, leaving 7 bases of the junction unmatched. This CDR3 comprises 15 residues. CDR3 in amino acids: CASRGRLAGGHTQYF. Here the CDR3 DNA reads TGTGCCAGCAGGGGGAGACTAGCGGGGGGCCATACGCAGTATTTT.

In its sample, this clonotype was seen a few times. The chain employs TRBV5-1 and TRBJ1-2; tentative D call: TRBD1 (6 bases). Germline V CDR1 and CDR2: SGHRS, YFSETQ. V was trimmed by 2 bases and J by 4 bases, leaving 12 bases between them. The CDR3 has 14 amino acids. The DNA of the CDR3 is TGCGCCAGCAGCTTTAACGGACAGAGCTATGGCTACACCTTC. This gives the protein CASSFNGQSYGYTF.

This clonotype was counted between two and nine times. CDR3 sequence (DNA): TGTGCCAGCAGTTTAAGGGGAGCGGGCGGGGAGCTGTTTTTT. As protein: CASSLRGAGGELFF. The chain couples TRBV27 to TRBJ2-2, with a tentative D call TRBD2 (6 bases). This CDR3 is built from 14 residues. V dropped 2 bases and J dropped 7 bases, with 11 bases sitting between them. Germline V lookup: CDR1 MNHEY, CDR2 SMNVEV (reference sequence).

This clonotype was seen a few times. This sequence joins TRBV5-1 and TRBJ2-1, with D possibly matching TRBD2 (6 bases). The V and J ends lost 5 bases and 3 bases respectively, with 27 bases between them. CDR3 length equals 19 residues. Germline loops: CDR1 SGHRS, CDR2 YFSETQ. CDR3: CASSYPTGGGSSLYNEQFF. The CDR3 DNA follows: TGCGCCAGCAGTTATCCGACGGGTGGGGGGAGCTCCCTCTACAATGAGCAGTTCTTC.

This clonotype was found many times. The chain uses TRBV27 and TRBJ2-7, with D tentatively TRBD1 (6 bases). V was pared by 4 bases and J by 4 bases, with 8 bases between. Per the germline V gene, CDR1 is MNHEY and CDR2 is SMNVEV (reference sequence). There are 12 residues in the CDR3. This chain's CDR3 is CASSSGTYEQYF. The DNA of the CDR3 is TGTGCCAGCAGTTCCGGGACATACGAGCAGTACTTC.